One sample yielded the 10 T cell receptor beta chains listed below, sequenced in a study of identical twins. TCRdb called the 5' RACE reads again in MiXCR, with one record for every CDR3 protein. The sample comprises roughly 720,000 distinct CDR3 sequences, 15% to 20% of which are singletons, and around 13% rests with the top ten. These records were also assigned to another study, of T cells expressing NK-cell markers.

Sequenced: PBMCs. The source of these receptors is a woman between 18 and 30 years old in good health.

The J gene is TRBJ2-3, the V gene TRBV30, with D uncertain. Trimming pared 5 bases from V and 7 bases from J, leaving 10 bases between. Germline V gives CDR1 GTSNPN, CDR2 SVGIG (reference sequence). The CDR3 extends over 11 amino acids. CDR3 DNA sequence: TGTGCCTGGCGGAATCCGAATACGCAGTATTTT. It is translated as CAWRNPNTQYF.

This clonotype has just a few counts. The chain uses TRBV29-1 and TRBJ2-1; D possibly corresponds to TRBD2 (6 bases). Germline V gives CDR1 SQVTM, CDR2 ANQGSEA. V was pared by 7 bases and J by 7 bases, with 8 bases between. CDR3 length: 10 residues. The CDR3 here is CSAGVNEQFF. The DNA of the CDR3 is TGCAGCGCGGGGGTAAATGAGCAGTTCTTC.

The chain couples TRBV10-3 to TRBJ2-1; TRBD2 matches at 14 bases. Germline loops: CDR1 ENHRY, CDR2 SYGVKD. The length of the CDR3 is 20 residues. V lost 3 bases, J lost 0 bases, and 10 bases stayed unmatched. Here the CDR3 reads CAISDGLAGGSISSYNEQFF. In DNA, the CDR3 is TGTGCCATCAGTGATGGACTAGCGGGGGGCTCTATCAGCTCCTACAATGAGCAGTTCTTC.

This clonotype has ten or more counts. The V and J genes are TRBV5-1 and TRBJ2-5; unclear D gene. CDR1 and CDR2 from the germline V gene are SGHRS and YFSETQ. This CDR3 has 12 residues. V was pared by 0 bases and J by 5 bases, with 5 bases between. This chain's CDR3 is CASSLGPETQYF. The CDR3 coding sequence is TGCGCCAGCAGCTTGGGGCCGGAGACCCAGTACTTC.

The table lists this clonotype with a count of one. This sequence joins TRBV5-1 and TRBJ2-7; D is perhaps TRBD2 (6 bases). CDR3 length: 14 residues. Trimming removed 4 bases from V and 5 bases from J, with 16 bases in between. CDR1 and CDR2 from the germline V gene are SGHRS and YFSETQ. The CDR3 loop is CASSQMGLTHEQYF. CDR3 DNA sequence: TGCGCCAGCAGCCAGATGGGACTCACCCACGAGCAGTACTTC.

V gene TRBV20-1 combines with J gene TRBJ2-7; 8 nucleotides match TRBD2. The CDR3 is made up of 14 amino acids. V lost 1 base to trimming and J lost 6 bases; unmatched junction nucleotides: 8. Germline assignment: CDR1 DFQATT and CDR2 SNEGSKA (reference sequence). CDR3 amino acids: CSARGRTSPLEQYF. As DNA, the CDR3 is TGCAGTGCTAGAGGCCGGACTAGCCCGCTCGAGCAGTACTTC.

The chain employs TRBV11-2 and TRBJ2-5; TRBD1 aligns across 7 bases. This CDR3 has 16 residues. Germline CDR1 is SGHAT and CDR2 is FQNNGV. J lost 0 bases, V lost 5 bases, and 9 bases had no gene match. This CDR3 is CASSLRTGKNQETQYF. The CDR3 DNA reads TGTGCCAGCAGCCTCAGGACAGGAAAAAACCAAGAGACCCAGTACTTC.

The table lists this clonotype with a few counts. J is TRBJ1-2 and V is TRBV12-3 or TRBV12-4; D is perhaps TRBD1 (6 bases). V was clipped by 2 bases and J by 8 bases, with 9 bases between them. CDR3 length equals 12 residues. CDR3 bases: TGTGCCAGCAGTTTATCCAGGGGAGGCTACACCTTC. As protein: CASSLSRGGYTF.

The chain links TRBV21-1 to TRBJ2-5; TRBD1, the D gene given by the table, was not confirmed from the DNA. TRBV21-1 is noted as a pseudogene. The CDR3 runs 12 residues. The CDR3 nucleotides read TGTGCCAGCATGACAGGCGGGGAGACCCAGTACTTC. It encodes CASMTGGETQYF.

This CDR3 reads CASSLGRVRGETQYF. In nucleotides, the CDR3 is TGTGCCAGCAGCTTAGGTCGGGTCCGCGGAGAGACCCAGTACTTC. The chain uses TRBV7-8 and TRBJ2-5; no clear D gene. CDR3 length: 15 residues. V was shortened by 1 base and J by 4 bases, with 13 bases between the two germline ends. Germline V lookup: CDR1 SGHVS, CDR2 FQNEAQ.